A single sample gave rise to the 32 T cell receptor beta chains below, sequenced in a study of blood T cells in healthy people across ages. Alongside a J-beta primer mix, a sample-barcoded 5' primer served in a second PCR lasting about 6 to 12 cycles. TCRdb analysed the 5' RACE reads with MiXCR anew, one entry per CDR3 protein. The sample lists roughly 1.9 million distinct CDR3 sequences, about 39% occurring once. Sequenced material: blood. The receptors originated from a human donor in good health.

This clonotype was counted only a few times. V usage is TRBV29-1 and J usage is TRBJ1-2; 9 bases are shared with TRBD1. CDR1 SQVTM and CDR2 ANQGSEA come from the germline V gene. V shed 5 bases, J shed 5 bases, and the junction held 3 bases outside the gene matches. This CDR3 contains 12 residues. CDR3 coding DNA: TGCAGCGTTCGTGGACAGGGGTATGGCTACACCTTC. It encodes CSVRGQGYGYTF.

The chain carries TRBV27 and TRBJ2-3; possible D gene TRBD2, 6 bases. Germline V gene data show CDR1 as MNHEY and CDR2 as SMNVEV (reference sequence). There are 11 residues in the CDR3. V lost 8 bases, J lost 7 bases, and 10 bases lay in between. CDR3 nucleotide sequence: TGTGCCAGCGTAGCGGCAAATACGCAGTATTTT. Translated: CASVAANTQYF.

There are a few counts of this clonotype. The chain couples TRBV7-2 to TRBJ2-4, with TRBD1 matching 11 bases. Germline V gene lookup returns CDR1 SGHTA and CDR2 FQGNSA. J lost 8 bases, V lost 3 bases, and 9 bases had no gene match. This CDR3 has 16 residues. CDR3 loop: CASSLRTGGEGDIQYF. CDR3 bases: TGTGCCAGCAGCTTGCGGACAGGGGGCGAGGGGGACATTCAGTACTTC.

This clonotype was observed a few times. In DNA form, the CDR3 reads TGTGCCAGTATGGGACAGGGGGGCGATGAAAAACTGTTTTTT. It codes for CASMGQGGDEKLFF. V gene TRBV6-5 combines with J gene TRBJ1-4; 11 bases fit TRBD1. The length of the CDR3 is 14 residues. Germline lookup yields CDR1 MNHEY and CDR2 SVGAGI. The ends lost 9 bases at V and 6 bases at J; junction bases unmatched: 6.

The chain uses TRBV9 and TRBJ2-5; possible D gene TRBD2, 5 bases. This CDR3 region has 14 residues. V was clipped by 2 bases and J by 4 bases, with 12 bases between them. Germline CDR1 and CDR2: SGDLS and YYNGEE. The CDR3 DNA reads TGTGCCAGCAGCGTCAGCCTAGCAGGAGAGACCCAGTACTTC. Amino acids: CASSVSLAGETQYF.

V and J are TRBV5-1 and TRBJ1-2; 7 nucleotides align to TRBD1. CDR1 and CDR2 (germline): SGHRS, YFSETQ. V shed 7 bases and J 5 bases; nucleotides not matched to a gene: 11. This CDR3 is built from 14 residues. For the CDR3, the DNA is TGCGCCAGCGGGGAGGACAGGCAAGGTTATGGCTACACCTTC. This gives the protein CASGEDRQGYGYTF.

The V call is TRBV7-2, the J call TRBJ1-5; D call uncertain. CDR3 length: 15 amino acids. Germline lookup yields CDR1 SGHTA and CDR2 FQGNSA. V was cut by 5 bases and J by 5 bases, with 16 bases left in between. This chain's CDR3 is CASSPPGGRDQPQHF. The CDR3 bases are TGTGCCAGCAGCCCTCCCGGCGGACGGGATCAGCCCCAGCATTTT.

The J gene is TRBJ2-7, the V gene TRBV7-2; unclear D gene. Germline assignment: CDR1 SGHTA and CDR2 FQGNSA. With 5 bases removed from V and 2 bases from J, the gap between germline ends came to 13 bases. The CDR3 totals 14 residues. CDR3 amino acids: CASSPQTDAYEQYF. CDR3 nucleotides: TGTGCCAGCAGCCCCCAGACCGACGCCTACGAGCAGTACTTC.

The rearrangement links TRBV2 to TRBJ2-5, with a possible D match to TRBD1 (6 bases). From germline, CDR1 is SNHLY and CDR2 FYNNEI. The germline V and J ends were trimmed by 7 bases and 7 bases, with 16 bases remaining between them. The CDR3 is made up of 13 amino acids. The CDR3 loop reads CASNGDTPRTQYF. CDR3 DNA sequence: TGTGCCAGCAACGGGGACACCCCTAGGACCCAGTACTTC. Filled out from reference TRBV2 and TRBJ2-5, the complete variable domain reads EPEVTQTPSHQVTQMGQEVILRCVPISNHLYFYWYRQILGQKVEFLVSFYNNEISEKSEIFDDQFSVERPDGSNFTLKIRSTKLEDSAMYFCASNGDTPRTQYFGPGTRLLVL.

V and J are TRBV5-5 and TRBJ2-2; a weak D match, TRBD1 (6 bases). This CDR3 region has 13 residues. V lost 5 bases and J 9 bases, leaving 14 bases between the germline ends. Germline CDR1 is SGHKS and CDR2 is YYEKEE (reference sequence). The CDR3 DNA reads TGTGCCAGCAGGACAGGATTCTCCCGGGAGCTGTTTTTT. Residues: CASRTGFSRELFF. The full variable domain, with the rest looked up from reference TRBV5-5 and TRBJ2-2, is DAGVTQSPTHLIKTRGQQVTLRCSPISGHKSVSWYQQVLGQGPQFIFQYYEKEERGRGNFPDRFSARQFPNYSSELNVNALLLGDSALYLCASRTGFSRELFFGEGSRLTVL.

The CDR3 region is CASSYFGERSSPLHF. The CDR3 bases are TGTGCCAGCAGCTATTTTGGGGAACGCAGTTCACCCCTCCACTTT. The chain recombines TRBV5-6 with TRBJ1-6; D call uncertain. Per germline, CDR1 SGHDT and CDR2 YYEEEE. V lost 3 bases and J 9 bases, leaving 16 bases between the germline ends. This CDR3 has 15 amino acids.

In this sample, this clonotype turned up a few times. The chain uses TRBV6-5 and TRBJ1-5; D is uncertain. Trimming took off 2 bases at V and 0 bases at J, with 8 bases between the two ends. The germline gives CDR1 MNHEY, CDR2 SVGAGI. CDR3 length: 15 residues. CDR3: CASSYEWGSNQPQHF. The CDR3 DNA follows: TGTGCCAGCAGTTACGAATGGGGTAGCAATCAGCCCCAGCATTTT.

CDR3 region: CASSSHRGGGEQFF. CDR3 DNA sequence: TGTGCCAGCAGCTCGCACAGGGGCGGGGGTGAGCAGTTCTTC. This chain uses TRBV11-2 with TRBJ2-1, with D perhaps given as TRBD1 or TRBD2 (7 bases each). V gave up 4 bases and J gave up 9 bases, with 16 bases separating them. The CDR3 loop spans 14 amino acids. CDR1 and CDR2 (germline): SGHAT, FQNNGV.

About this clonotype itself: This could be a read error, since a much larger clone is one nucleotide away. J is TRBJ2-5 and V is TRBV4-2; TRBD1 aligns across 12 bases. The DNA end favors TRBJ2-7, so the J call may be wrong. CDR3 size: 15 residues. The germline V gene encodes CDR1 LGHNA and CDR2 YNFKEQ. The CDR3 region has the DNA TGTGCCAGCAGCCAAGCCGGGACAGGGGGCGTCGAGCAGTACTTC. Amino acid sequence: CASSQAGTGGVEQYF.

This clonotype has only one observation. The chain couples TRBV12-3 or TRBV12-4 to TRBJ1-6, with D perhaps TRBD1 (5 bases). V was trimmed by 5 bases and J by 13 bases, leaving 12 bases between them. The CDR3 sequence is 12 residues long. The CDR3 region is CASSGTGEPLHF. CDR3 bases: TGTGCCAGCAGTGGGACCGGGGAGCCCCTCCACTTT.

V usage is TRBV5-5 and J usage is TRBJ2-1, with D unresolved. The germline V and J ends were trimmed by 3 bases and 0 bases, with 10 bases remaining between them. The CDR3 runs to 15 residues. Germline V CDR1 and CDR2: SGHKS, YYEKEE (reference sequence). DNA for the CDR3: TGTGCCAGCAGCTCGAGGCCTCTCTCCTACAATGAGCAGTTCTTC. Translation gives CASSSRPLSYNEQFF.

The CDR3 nucleotides read TGCAGCGTTGGGGGAGTTGAAGCTTTCTTT. As protein: CSVGGVEAFF. The J gene is TRBJ1-1, the V gene TRBV29-1; D is unresolved. Germline V gene data show CDR1 as SQVTM and CDR2 as ANQGSEA. V was shortened by 4 bases and J by 7 bases, with 7 bases between the two germline ends. This CDR3 spans 10 amino acids.

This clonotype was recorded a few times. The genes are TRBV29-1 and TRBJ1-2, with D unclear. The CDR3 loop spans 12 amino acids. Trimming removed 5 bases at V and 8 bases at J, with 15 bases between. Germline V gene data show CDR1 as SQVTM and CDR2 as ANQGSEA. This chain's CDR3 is CSVPDLVQGYTF. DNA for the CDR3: TGCAGCGTTCCCGACCTGGTGCAGGGCTACACCTTC. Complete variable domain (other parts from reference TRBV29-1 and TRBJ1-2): SAVISQKPSRDICQRGTSLTIQCQVDSQVTMMFWYRQQPGQSLTLIATANQGSEATYESGFVIDKFPISRPNLTFSTLTVSNMSPEDSSIYLCSVPDLVQGYTFGSGTRLTVV.

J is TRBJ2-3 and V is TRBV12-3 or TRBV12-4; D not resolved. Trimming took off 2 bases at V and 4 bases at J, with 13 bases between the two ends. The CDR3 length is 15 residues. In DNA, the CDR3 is TGTGCCAGCAGTTTAAGTACAACCAGCGCAGATACGCAGTATTTT. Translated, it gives CASSLSTTSADTQYF.

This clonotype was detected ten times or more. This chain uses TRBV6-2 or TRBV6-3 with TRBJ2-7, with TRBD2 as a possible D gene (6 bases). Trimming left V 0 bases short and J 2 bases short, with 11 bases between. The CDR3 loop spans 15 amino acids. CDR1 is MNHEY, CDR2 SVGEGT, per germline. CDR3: CASSYSSEGPYEQYF. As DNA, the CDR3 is TGTGCCAGCAGTTACTCGTCGGAGGGCCCCTACGAGCAGTACTTC.

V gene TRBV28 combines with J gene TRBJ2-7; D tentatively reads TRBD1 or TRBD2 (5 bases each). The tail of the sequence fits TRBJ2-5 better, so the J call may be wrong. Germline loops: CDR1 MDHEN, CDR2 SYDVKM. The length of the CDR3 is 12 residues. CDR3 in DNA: TGTGCCAGCACAGGGACGGAGGAGACCCAGTACTTC. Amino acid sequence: CASTGTEETQYF.

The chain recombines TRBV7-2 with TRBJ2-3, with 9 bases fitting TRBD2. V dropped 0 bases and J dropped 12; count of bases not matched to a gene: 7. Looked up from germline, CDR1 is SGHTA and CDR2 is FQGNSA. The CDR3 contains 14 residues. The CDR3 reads CASSLAVSGGIQYF. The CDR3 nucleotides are TGTGCCAGCAGCTTAGCGGTTAGCGGGGGTATTCAGTATTTT.

CDR3: CATTPSTRQVPRETQYF. CDR3 sequence (DNA): TGTGCCACCACCCCCTCTACTCGACAGGTACCGAGAGAGACCCAGTACTTC. The chain joins TRBV24-1 to TRBJ2-5, with D perhaps matching TRBD1 (6 bases). Germline V CDR1 and CDR2: KGHDR, SFDVKD. The CDR3 loop spans 17 amino acids. V was cut by 8 bases and J by 4 bases, with 25 bases left in between.

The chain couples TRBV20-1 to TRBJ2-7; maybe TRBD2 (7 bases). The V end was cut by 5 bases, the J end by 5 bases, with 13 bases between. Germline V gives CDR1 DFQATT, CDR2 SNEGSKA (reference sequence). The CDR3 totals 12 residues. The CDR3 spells CSAQKGGHEQYF. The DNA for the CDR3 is TGCAGTGCTCAAAAGGGGGGGCACGAGCAGTACTTC.

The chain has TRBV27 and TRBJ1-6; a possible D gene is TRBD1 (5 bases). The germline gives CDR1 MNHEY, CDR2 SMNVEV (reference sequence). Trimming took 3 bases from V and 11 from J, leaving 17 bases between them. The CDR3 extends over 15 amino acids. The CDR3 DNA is TGTGCCAGCAGTTTCCGGCCCCCTCAGGGCCCACCCCTCCACTTT. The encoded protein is CASSFRPPQGPPLHF.

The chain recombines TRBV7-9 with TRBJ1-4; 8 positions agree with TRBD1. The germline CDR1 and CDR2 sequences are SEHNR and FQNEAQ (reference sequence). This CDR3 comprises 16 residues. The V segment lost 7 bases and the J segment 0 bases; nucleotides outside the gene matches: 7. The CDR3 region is CASNSGQGATNEKLFF. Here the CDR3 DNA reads TGTGCCAGCAACTCTGGACAGGGTGCAACTAATGAAAAACTGTTTTTT.

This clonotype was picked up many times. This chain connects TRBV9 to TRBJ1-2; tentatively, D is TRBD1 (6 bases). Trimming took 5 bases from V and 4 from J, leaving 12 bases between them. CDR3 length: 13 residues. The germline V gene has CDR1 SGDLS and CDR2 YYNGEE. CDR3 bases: TGTGCCAGCAGTGAGACAGGTGGCTATGGCTACACCTTC. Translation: CASSETGGYGYTF.

CDR3 region: CATSDPGQGAGNEQFF. DNA for the CDR3: TGTGCCACCAGTGACCCGGGACAGGGGGCGGGGAATGAGCAGTTCTTC. The J gene is TRBJ2-1, the V gene TRBV24-1; 12 bases are shared with TRBD1. The germline V gene encodes CDR1 KGHDR and CDR2 SFDVKD. V lost 4 bases and J lost 7; bases outside the gene matches: 7. The CDR3 length is 16 residues.

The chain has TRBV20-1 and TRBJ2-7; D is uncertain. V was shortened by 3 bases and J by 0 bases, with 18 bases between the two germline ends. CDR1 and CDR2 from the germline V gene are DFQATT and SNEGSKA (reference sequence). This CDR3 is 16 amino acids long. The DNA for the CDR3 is TGCAGTGCTAGCCCCGACCTTGTAGAAAGCTCCTACGAGCAGTACTTC. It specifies CSASPDLVESSYEQYF.

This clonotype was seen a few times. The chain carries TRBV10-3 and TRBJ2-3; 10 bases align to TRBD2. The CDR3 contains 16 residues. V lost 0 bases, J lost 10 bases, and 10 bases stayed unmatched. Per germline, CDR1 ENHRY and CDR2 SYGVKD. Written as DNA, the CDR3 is TGTGCCATCAGTGAGTCGTTCGAGCGGGGGGGTCTCCCGCAGTATTTT. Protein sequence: CAISESFERGGLPQYF.

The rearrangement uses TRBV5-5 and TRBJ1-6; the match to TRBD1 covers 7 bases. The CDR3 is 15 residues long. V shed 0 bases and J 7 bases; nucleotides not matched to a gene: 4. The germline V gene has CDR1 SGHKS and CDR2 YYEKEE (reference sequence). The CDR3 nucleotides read TGTGCCAGCAGCTTGGAGGGGGCTCGGAATTCACCCCTCCACTTT. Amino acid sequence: CASSLEGARNSPLHF.

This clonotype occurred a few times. CDR3 loop: CASSFGALGTDTQYF. The CDR3 bases are TGTGCCAGCAGCTTCGGGGCCTTAGGTACAGATACGCAGTATTTT. The chain combines TRBV7-9 with TRBJ2-3; either TRBD1 or TRBD2 may supply D (5 bases each). The germline CDR1 and CDR2 sequences are SEHNR and FQNEAQ (reference sequence). V was cut by 3 bases and J by 3 bases, with 13 bases left in between. CDR3 length equals 15 residues.